These 17 T cell receptor beta chains were all obtained from the same sample, sequenced in a study of PD-1 blockade in mismatch repair-deficient tumors. This table comes from immunoSEQ multiplex PCR, and its TCRdb copy is limited to in-frame clones, with some not included. There are around 130,000 clones in the sample; more than 70% occur only once, and about 11% lies in the top ten. The sequenced sample was peripheral blood, obtained 72 weeks after starting pembrolizumab. The origin of the receptors is an adult with mismatch repair-deficient cancer.

The J gene is TRBJ2-7, the V gene TRBV6-1; D call uncertain. Germline-derived CDR1 and CDR2 are MNHNS and SASEGT. V gave up 11 bases and J gave up 6 bases, with 14 bases separating them. The CDR3 consists of 11 residues. The CDR3: CAPRRTSEQYF. CDR3 DNA sequence: TGTGCCCCAAGGCGAACAAGCGAGCAGTACTTC.

The chain combines TRBV14 with TRBJ2-1; 10 nucleotides agree with TRBD2. The V gene's germline CDR1 is SGHDN and CDR2 FVKESK. The CDR3 length is 15 residues. Trimming at V came to 2 bases and at J to 6 bases, leaving 4 bases not matched to a gene. CDR3 amino acids: CASSQLAGVFNEQFF. The DNA for the CDR3 is TGTGCCAGCAGCCAACTAGCGGGAGTCTTCAATGAGCAGTTCTTC.

V gene TRBV28 combines with J gene TRBJ2-3, with D tentatively TRBD1 (5 bases). Germline V gene sequence: CDR1 MDHEN, CDR2 SYDVKM. V dropped 7 bases and J dropped 2 bases, with 19 bases sitting between them. The CDR3 covers 16 residues. Here the CDR3 reads CASTLIWGSNTDTQYF. DNA of the CDR3: TGTGCCAGCACTCTTATCTGGGGCAGCAACACAGATACGCAGTATTTT.

The gene calls are TRBV12-5 and TRBJ2-7; no definite D call. V lost 1 base, J lost 0 bases, and 7 bases lay in between. Germline CDR1 is LGHNT and CDR2 is FRNRAP. The CDR3 covers 14 residues. The CDR3 protein is CASGLAVRSYEQYF. CDR3 DNA: TGTGCTAGTGGTTTGGCGGTCCGCTCCTACGAGCAGTACTTC.

The rearrangement uses TRBV7-6 and TRBJ1-3; D remains unclear. Trimming shortened V by 5 bases and J by 2 bases, and 7 bases separated the two germline ends. In germline, CDR1 is SGHVS, CDR2 FNYEAQ. There are 13 residues in the CDR3. The CDR3 region has the DNA TGTGCCAGCAGCCCAGTCCCTGGAAACACCATATATTTT. Translating gives CASSPVPGNTIYF.

V usage is TRBV7-8 and J usage is TRBJ2-7; TRBD2 agrees at 16 bases. CDR3 size: 21 residues. Germline CDR1 is SGHVS and CDR2 is FQNEAQ. V lost 1 base, J lost 4 bases, and 16 bases stayed unmatched. The CDR3 loop is CASSLGLSGLAGGPMGYEQYF. DNA of the CDR3: TGTGCCAGCAGCTTAGGCTTATCGGGACTAGCGGGAGGGCCGATGGGGTACGAGCAGTACTTC. Variable domain in full (rest from reference TRBV7-8 and TRBJ2-7): GAGVSQSPRYKVAKRGQDVALRCDPISGHVSLFWYQQALGQGPEFLTYFQNEAQLDKSGLPSDRFFAERPEGSVSTLKIQRTQQEDSAVYLCASSLGLSGLAGGPMGYEQYFGPGTRLTVT.

This clone appeared a few times. CDR3 amino acids: CASKISEQYF. The DNA for the CDR3 is TGTGCCAGCAAAATCTCCGAGCAGTACTTC. V gene TRBV2 combines with J gene TRBJ2-7; D gene ambiguous. V was cut by 7 bases and J by 6 bases, with 7 bases left in between. This CDR3 has 10 amino acids. CDR1 and CDR2 (germline): SNHLY, FYNNEI.

The J gene is TRBJ2-5, the V gene TRBV14; D call uncertain. The germline V gene has CDR1 SGHDN and CDR2 FVKESK. V lost 1 base to trimming and J lost 2 bases, with 14 bases between them. The CDR3 is 16 residues long. CDR3 sequence (DNA): TGTGCCAGCAGCCAAGTGGCCGGCTACTATCAAGAGACCCAGTACTTC. Residues: CASSQVAGYYQETQYF.

V gene TRBV11-2 combines with J gene TRBJ2-3; D gene uncertain. With 0 bases removed from V and 4 bases from J, the gap between germline ends came to 5 bases. The CDR3 extends over 13 amino acids. Germline V CDR1 and CDR2: SGHAT, FQNNGV. The chain's CDR3 is CASSLELPDTQYF. DNA for the CDR3: TGTGCCAGCAGCTTAGAGTTGCCAGATACGCAGTATTTT.

The chain has TRBV28 and TRBJ1-4; possibly TRBD1 for D (6 bases). The germline V gene has CDR1 MDHEN and CDR2 SYDVKM. This CDR3 spans 17 amino acids. V was pared by 4 bases and J by 7 bases, with 22 bases between. DNA for the CDR3: TGTGCCAGCAGTTCCCCCTCGTATACAGGGCCCCCTGAAAAACTGTTTTTT. Translating gives CASSSPSYTGPPEKLFF.

This clone was found a few times. The V call is TRBV2, the J call TRBJ1-1; D might be TRBD1 (5 bases). V shed 6 bases and J shed 4 bases, with 18 bases lying between them. CDR3 length: 15 amino acids. CDR1 is SNHLY and CDR2 is FYNNEI in the germline V gene. Here the CDR3 DNA reads TGTGCCAGCAGATACATAGGGGCGGGCGGCACTGAAGCTTTCTTT. The encoded protein is CASRYIGAGGTEAFF.

The rearrangement links TRBV7-9 to TRBJ2-2, with D possibly being TRBD1 (5 bases). In germline, CDR1 is SEHNR, CDR2 FQNEAQ (reference sequence). The CDR3 loop spans 17 amino acids. V lost 4 bases to trimming and J lost 0 bases, with 15 bases between them. In DNA form, the CDR3 reads TGTGCCAGCAGCTCAAATAGACAGAGCGCGAACACCGGGGAGCTGTTTTTT. Its translation: CASSSNRQSANTGELFF.

This clone was observed once. The chain couples TRBV6-6 to TRBJ2-2; 8 bases match TRBD1. This CDR3 is built from 14 residues. The germline CDR1 and CDR2 sequences are MNHNY and SVGAGI (reference sequence). Trimming at V came to 2 bases and at J to 6 bases, leaving 2 bases not matched to a gene. In DNA form, the CDR3 reads TGTGCCAGCAGTTACCTGACAGGGGCCGGGGAGCTGTTTTTT. Amino acid sequence: CASSYLTGAGELFF.

The DNA for the CDR3 is TGTGCCAGTAGGAGCCCCGGGGGCAAAGGAAACACCATATATTTT. This codes for CASRSPGGKGNTIYF. The rearrangement links TRBV19 to TRBJ1-3; tentatively, D is TRBD1 (6 bases). CDR1 and CDR2 (germline): LNHDA, SQIVND (reference sequence). This CDR3 comprises 15 residues. Deletions cut 6 bases from V and 4 bases from J, with 16 bases between.

The table lists this clone with a few counts. The rearrangement joins TRBV4-1 to TRBJ1-5, with 7 positions matching TRBD1. CDR3 length: 14 amino acids. Germline trimming cut 1 base from V and 5 bases from J; bases unmatched to any gene: 2. In germline, CDR1 is MGHRA, CDR2 YSYEKL. The chain's CDR3 is CASSQVGGDQPQHF. Written as DNA, the CDR3 is TGCGCCAGCAGCCAAGTAGGGGGCGATCAGCCCCAGCATTTT.

This clone was recorded only once. The chain joins TRBV5-4 to TRBJ2-7; no clear D gene. The CDR3 runs to 14 residues. Trimming took off 0 bases at V and 3 bases at J, with 10 bases between the two ends. In germline, CDR1 is SGHNT, CDR2 YYREEE (reference sequence). In DNA, the CDR3 is TGTGCCAGCAGCTTGGCTACTGGCGGCTACGAGCAGTACTTC. It codes for CASSLATGGYEQYF.

Details on this clone: At the DNA level, this CDR3 is encoded by other sequences in the same sample as well. The chain couples TRBV28 to TRBJ2-5; D might be TRBD2 (6 bases). Trimming removed 0 bases at V and 5 bases at J, with 7 bases between. The CDR3 consists of 13 residues. Germline CDR1 reads MDHEN; CDR2 reads SYDVKM. Here the CDR3 DNA reads TGTGCCAGCAGTTTATGGGGGAGGGAGACCCAGTACTTC. The encoded protein is CASSLWGRETQYF.